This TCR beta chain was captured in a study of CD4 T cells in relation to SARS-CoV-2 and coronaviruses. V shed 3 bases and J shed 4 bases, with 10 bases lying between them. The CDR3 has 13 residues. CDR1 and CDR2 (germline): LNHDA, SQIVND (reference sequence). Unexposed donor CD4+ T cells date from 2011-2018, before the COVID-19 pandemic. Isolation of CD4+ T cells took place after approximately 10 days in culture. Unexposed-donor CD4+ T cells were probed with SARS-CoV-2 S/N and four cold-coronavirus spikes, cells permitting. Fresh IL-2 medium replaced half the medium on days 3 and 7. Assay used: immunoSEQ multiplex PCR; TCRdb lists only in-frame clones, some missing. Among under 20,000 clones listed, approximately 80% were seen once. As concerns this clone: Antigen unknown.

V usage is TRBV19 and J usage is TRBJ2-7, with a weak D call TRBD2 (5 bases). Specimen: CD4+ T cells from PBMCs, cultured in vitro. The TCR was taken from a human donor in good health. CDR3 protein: CASSITGSYEQYF. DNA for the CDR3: TGTGCCAGTAGTATTACGGGATCGTACGAGCAGTACTTC.